Following are 20 T cell receptor beta chains from one sample sequenced in a study of cytomegalovirus exposure and HLA in healthy donors. Primers: 60 Vbeta forward and 13 Jbeta reverse. Profiled with immunoSEQ multiplex PCR; TCRdb holds only in-frame clones, not every one. Here the sample table reports roughly 200,000 clones. The specimen sequenced was PBMCs. Every receptor here comes from a man in his thirties or forties in good health and CMV-seronegative.

The J gene is TRBJ1-4, the V gene TRBV29-1, with a weak D call TRBD1 (6 bases). The CDR3 has 14 residues. The germline V and J ends were trimmed by 7 bases and 4 bases, with 16 bases remaining between them. Germline assignment: CDR1 SQVTM and CDR2 ANQGSEA. This CDR3 is CSASFGGFNEKLFF. The CDR3 DNA reads TGCAGCGCCTCCTTTGGGGGCTTTAATGAAAAACTGTTTTTT.

The CDR3 DNA sequence: TGTGCCAGCAGCGTAGCGGGGGAGACTGAAGCTTTCTTT. This encodes CASSVAGETEAFF. The chain is built from TRBV9 and TRBJ1-1, with D possibly being TRBD1 (5 bases). V gave up 0 bases and J gave up 5 bases, with 8 bases separating them. Germline loops: CDR1 SGDLS, CDR2 YYNGEE. CDR3 length: 13 amino acids.

The chain joins TRBV6-5 to TRBJ1-6, with 8 bases identical to TRBD1. V trimming: 6 bases; J trimming: 6 bases; junction bases outside the gene matches: 4. CDR1 and CDR2 (germline): MNHEY, SVGAGI. CDR3 size: 14 residues. The CDR3 DNA reads as TGTGCCAGCAGCTTAGGACAGGGTAATTCACCCCTCCACTTT. Translating it yields CASSLGQGNSPLHF.

V and J are TRBV18 and TRBJ2-1; D is possibly TRBD1 (5 bases). V lost 3 bases and J 5 bases, leaving 14 bases between the germline ends. The CDR3 is 15 amino acids. Germline lookup yields CDR1 KGHSH and CDR2 LQKENI. CDR3: CASSPNRLGNNEQFF. CDR3 sequence (DNA): TGTGCCAGCTCACCTAACAGGCTAGGGAACAATGAGCAGTTCTTC.

The V gene is TRBV19, the J gene TRBJ1-4, with D possibly TRBD1 on 5 matching bases. The CDR3 extends over 14 amino acids. Deletions cut 5 bases from V and 7 bases from J, with 14 bases between. Germline V gives CDR1 LNHDA, CDR2 SQIVND (reference sequence). CDR3 nucleotides: TGTGCCAGTAGTCTGTTGCAGGGTGGTGAAAAACTGTTTTTT. It specifies CASSLLQGGEKLFF.

V gene TRBV19 combines with J gene TRBJ2-2, with 10 bases aligning to TRBD1. Losses at the gene ends were 6 bases for V and 5 bases for J; bases not matched to a gene: 6. Germline CDR1 LNHDA, CDR2 SQIVND (reference sequence). CDR3 length: 15 amino acids. CDR3 sequence (DNA): TGTGCCAGTAGGGGACAGGGGTTGAAGACCGGGGAGCTGTTTTTT. This translates into CASRGQGLKTGELFF.

The rearrangement uses TRBV18 and TRBJ2-5, with 15 bases that match TRBD2. Germline CDR1 reads KGHSH; CDR2 reads LQKENI. The CDR3 is made up of 16 amino acids. The trim removed 3 bases at V and 4 bases at J, leaving 3 bases unmatched. CDR3 bases: TGTGCCAGCTCACCTGGACTAGCGGGGGGGCGAGAGACCCAGTACTTC. Protein product: CASSPGLAGGRETQYF.

V gene TRBV18 combines with J gene TRBJ2-7, with 7 positions matching TRBD2. V dropped 2 bases and J dropped 2; count of bases not matched to a gene: 6. CDR1 KGHSH and CDR2 LQKENI come from the germline V gene. This CDR3 has 15 amino acids. In DNA, the CDR3 is TGTGCCAGCTCACCAGGGTCTAGCGGAACCTACGAGCAGTACTTC. Its translation: CASSPGSSGTYEQYF.

This chain connects TRBV19 to TRBJ1-3, with D possibly matching TRBD1 (5 bases). V shed 8 bases and J shed 4 bases, with 12 bases lying between them. Germline lookup yields CDR1 LNHDA and CDR2 SQIVND (reference sequence). This CDR3 is built from 13 residues. Here the CDR3 reads CASQWGGGNTIYF. CDR3 in DNA: TGTGCCAGTCAGTGGGGGGGAGGAAACACCATATATTTT.

Remarks on this clone: Other DNA sequences in this specimen translate into the identical CDR3. V and J are TRBV9 and TRBJ2-5; D remains unclear. The CDR3 loop spans 13 amino acids. The germline V gene has CDR1 SGDLS and CDR2 YYNGEE. V was shortened by 0 bases and J by 5 bases, with 8 bases between the two germline ends. The CDR3 DNA reads TGTGCCAGCAGCGTAGGCGGCTGGGAGACCCAGTACTTC. Protein sequence: CASSVGGWETQYF.

The V call is TRBV19, the J call TRBJ2-7; 12 bases fit TRBD1. With V trimmed by 8 bases and J by 4 bases, 3 bases remained unmatched. This CDR3 is built from 13 residues. Per germline, CDR1 LNHDA and CDR2 SQIVND (reference sequence). The CDR3 spells CASWGQGAYEQYF. In DNA form, the CDR3 reads TGTGCCAGTTGGGGACAGGGGGCGTACGAGCAGTACTTC.

The chain couples TRBV5-4 to TRBJ2-2, with a weak D call TRBD2 (5 bases). The CDR3 totals 15 residues. Germline lookup yields CDR1 SGHNT and CDR2 YYREEE (reference sequence). V lost 3 bases to trimming and J lost 4 bases, with 13 bases between them. In DNA form, the CDR3 reads TGTGCCAGCAGCTCAGCGGTAGTAGCCACCGGGGAGCTGTTTTTT. The encoded protein is CASSSAVVATGELFF.

The chain is built from TRBV7-2 and TRBJ2-1; TRBD1 aligns across 7 bases. Germline V gives CDR1 SGHTA, CDR2 FQGNSA. CDR3 length: 17 amino acids. After removal of 1 base from V and 2 bases from J, the junction contained 8 bases not matched to a gene. The CDR3 region is CASSLGVRTGAYNEQFF. The CDR3 DNA reads TGTGCCAGCAGCTTAGGGGTCAGAACAGGGGCCTACAATGAGCAGTTCTTC.

The V gene is TRBV11-2, the J gene TRBJ2-7; TRBD1 agrees at 7 bases. This CDR3 spans 12 amino acids. Germline V CDR1 and CDR2: SGHAT, FQNNGV. Trimming cost V 6 bases and J 4 bases; bases outside gene matches: 3. CDR3 in DNA: TGTGCCAGCAGTCGACAGGGATACGAGCAGTACTTC. Its protein is CASSRQGYEQYF.

The J gene is TRBJ2-3, the V gene TRBV9; 10 nucleotides align to TRBD2. The junction had 7 bases not matched to a gene; V was cut back by 1 base and J by 5 bases. This CDR3 is 16 amino acids long. Germline-derived CDR1 and CDR2 are SGDLS and YYNGEE. CDR3 sequence reads: CASSVTTSGDGDTQYF. The CDR3 DNA reads TGTGCCAGCAGCGTAACCACTAGCGGGGACGGAGATACGCAGTATTTT.

This chain uses TRBV30 with TRBJ1-3; D may be TRBD1 (6 bases). The V end was cut by 2 bases, the J end by 1 base, with 18 bases between. CDR1 is GTSNPN, CDR2 SVGIG, per germline (reference sequence). The CDR3 extends over 17 amino acids. The CDR3 DNA is TGTGCCTGGAGTCTACAGAGGACAGCCGCTTCTGGAAACACCATATATTTT. Its translation: CAWSLQRTAASGNTIYF.

The gene calls are TRBV19 and TRBJ1-6; 7 bases map to TRBD1. The V gene's germline CDR1 is LNHDA and CDR2 SQIVND (reference sequence). Trimming took 8 bases from V and 2 from J; bases not matched to a gene: 9. The CDR3 sequence is 16 residues long. CDR3 amino acids: CASRTGADPYNSPLHF. CDR3 bases: TGTGCCAGTCGTACAGGGGCCGACCCCTATAATTCACCCCTCCACTTT.

With respect to this clone: Within the sample, other DNA sequences also encode this same CDR3. The chain combines TRBV30 with TRBJ1-2; D is possibly TRBD1 (6 bases). This CDR3 region has 10 residues. Germline lookup yields CDR1 GTSNPN and CDR2 SVGIG (reference sequence). The CDR3 DNA follows: TGTGCATGCAACAGGGACGGCTACACCTTC. The encoded protein is CACNRDGYTF.

The chain combines TRBV28 with TRBJ1-4; no clear D gene. This CDR3 region has 14 residues. V lost 5 bases and J 4 bases, leaving 11 bases between the germline ends. Germline V CDR1 and CDR2: MDHEN, SYDVKM. In DNA, the CDR3 is TGTGCCAGCAGTCTACAACAGTTTAATGAAAAACTGTTTTTT. Protein product: CASSLQQFNEKLFF.

This chain joins TRBV4-1 and TRBJ2-7, with TRBD1 identical over 9 bases. The length of the CDR3 is 20 residues. Looked up from germline, CDR1 is MGHRA and CDR2 is YSYEKL. After removal of 4 bases from V and 0 bases from J, the junction contained 19 bases not matched to a gene. The chain's CDR3 is CASSRALPGQGGSVSYEQYF. DNA for the CDR3: TGCGCCAGCAGCCGCGCCCTTCCGGGACAGGGAGGTAGCGTCTCCTACGAGCAGTACTTC.